This T cell receptor (beta chain) was profiled in a study of blood T cell repertoires in COVID-19. About the study: COVID-19 samples, acute and convalescent, were from the United States, Italy and Spain.

Per the original data handling: Estimates of nucleated cell counts were drawn from the amplification of reference gene primers. TCRdb's table, derived via immunoSEQ multiplex PCR, lists solely in-frame clones and lacks some. Clone size and the V and J calls come from that table; the DNA yielded D and trimming. The sample has 200,000 to 250,000 clones, roughly 82% seen once. In its sample, this clone was seen once. Germline CDR1 and CDR2: SNHLY and FYNNEI. This CDR3 has 13 amino acids. Between the trimmed V and J ends, which lost 8 bases and 1 base, there was a span of 10 bases. Sequencing was carried out using peripheral blood. The sequence derives from an elderly woman with active or convalescent COVID-19. V is TRBV2 and J is TRBJ2-3; the D is unclear. CDR3 amino acids: CASGPGGTDTQYF. The CDR3 region has the DNA TGTGCCAGCGGCCCGGGTGGCACAGATACGCAGTATTTT.